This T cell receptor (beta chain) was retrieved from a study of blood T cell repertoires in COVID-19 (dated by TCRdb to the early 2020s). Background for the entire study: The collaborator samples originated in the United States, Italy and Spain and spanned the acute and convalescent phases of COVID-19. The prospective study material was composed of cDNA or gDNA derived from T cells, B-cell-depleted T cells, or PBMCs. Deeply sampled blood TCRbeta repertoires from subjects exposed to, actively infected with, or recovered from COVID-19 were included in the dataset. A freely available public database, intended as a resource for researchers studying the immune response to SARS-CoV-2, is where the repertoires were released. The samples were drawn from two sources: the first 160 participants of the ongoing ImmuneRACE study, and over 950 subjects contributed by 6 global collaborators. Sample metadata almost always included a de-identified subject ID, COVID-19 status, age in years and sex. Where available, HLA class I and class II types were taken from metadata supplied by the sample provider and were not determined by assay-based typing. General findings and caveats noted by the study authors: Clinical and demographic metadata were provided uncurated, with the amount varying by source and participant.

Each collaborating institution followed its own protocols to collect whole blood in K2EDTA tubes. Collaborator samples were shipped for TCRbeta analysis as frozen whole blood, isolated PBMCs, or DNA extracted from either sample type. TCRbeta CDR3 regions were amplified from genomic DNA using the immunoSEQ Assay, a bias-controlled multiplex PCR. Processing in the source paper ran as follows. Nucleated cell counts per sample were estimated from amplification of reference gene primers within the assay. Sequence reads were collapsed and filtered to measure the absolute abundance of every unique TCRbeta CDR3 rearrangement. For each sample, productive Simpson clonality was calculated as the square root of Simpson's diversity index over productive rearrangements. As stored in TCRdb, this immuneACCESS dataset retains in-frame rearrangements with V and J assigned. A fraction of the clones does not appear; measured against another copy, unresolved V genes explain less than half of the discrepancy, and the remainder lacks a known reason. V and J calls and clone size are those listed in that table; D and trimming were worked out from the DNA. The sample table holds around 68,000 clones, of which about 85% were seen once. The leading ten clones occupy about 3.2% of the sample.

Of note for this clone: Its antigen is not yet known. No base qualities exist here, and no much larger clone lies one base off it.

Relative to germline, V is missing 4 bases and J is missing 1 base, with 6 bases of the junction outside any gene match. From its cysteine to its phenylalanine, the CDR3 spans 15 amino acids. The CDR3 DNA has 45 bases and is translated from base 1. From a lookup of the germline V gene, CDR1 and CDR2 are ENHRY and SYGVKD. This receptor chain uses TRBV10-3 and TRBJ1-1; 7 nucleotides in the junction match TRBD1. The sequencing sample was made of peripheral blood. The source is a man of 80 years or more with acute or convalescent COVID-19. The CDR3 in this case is CAISVQGKGNTEAFF. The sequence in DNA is TGTGCCATCAGTGTACAGGGGAAGGGGAACACTGAAGCTTTCTTT.